A selection of T cell receptor beta chains follows, all from one sample in a study of T-cell reconstitution after alpha-beta-depleted transplantation in children. TCRdb independently ran MiXCR on the PCR reads; one entry per CDR3 protein. The table records hundreds of thousands of distinct CDR3 sequences, over 10% of them present only once. Sequencing was performed on PBMCs, mostly from graft donor cells, taken 360 days after TCRalphabeta/CD19-depleted stem cell transplant. Source of these receptors: a male patient between 10 and 17 years old who had a stem cell transplant for acute myeloid leukemia, so the T cells may come from the graft donor. CDR3s include the opening cysteine and the closing phenylalanine or tryptophan. Clone size is stated in some rows and not others, as once, few, many or a class when expanded.

J: TRBJ1-4; size: .; V: TRBV6-6; CDR3: CASSYAGHEKLFF
J: TRBJ2-7; size: many; V: TRBV10-2; CDR3: CASREGQGGLEQYF
J: TRBJ2-1; size: .; V: TRBV29-1; CDR3: CSVAGTSIAGVSYNEQFF
J: TRBJ1-4; size: .; V: TRBV30; CDR3: CAWSPGQGPNEKLFF
J: TRBJ1-1; size: .; V: TRBV30; CDR3: CAWTGYTAAFF
J: TRBJ2-1; size: few; V: TRBV5-1; CDR3: CASSLVVVNEQFF
J: TRBJ2-7; size: few; V: TRBV28; CDR3: CASVQSGQYYEQYF
J: TRBJ2-3; size: .; V: TRBV20-1; CDR3: CSGHREASSTDTQYF
J: TRBJ2-7; size: many; V: TRBV5-1; CDR3: CASSLVGQEGYEQYF
J: TRBJ2-3; size: few; V: TRBV20-1; CDR3: CSASPLAGRSDTQYF
J: TRBJ2-7; size: few; V: TRBV29-1; CDR3: CSVEVVQSASYEQYF
J: TRBJ2-7; size: many; V: TRBV4-1; CDR3: CASSQGLAGPGYF
J: TRBJ2-1; size: few; V: TRBV7-2; CDR3: CASSSAGLADNEQFF
J: TRBJ1-1; size: .; V: TRBV10-3; CDR3: CAIKGTGEHPEAFF
J: TRBJ2-3; size: many; V: TRBV28; CDR3: CASSWAGGEDTQYF
J: TRBJ2-3; size: .; V: TRBV29-1; CDR3: CSVVRAGEPDTQYF
J: TRBJ2-2; size: many; V: TRBV7-2; CDR3: CASSFTGTPGELFF
J: TRBJ2-3; size: .; V: TRBV11-2; CDR3: CASSLELGFSRTDTQYF
J: TRBJ2-2; size: many; V: TRBV12-3/TRBV12-4; CDR3: CASRNLNTGELFF
J: TRBJ2-1; size: .; V: TRBV5-1; CDR3: CASSSKLGSYNEQFF
J: TRBJ2-1; size: few; V: TRBV28; CDR3: CASSKRRTSGGNEQFF
J: TRBJ2-5; size: .; V: TRBV27; CDR3: CASFTTPETQYF
J: TRBJ2-7; size: .; V: TRBV5-8; CDR3: CASSLWGGYEQYF
J: TRBJ2-1; size: few; V: TRBV15; CDR3: CATSRELANEQFF
J: TRBJ2-7; size: few; V: TRBV7-2; CDR3: CASSFASGGAYEQYF
J: TRBJ2-3; size: .; V: TRBV19; CDR3: CASRSPGRRTDTQYF
J: TRBJ2-7; size: .; V: TRBV29-1; CDR3: CSVVIDRGLLTPLLRPQYF
J: TRBJ2-7; size: few; V: TRBV5-1; CDR3: CASSGFAGQSYEQYF
J: TRBJ1-2; size: few; V: TRBV29-1; CDR3: CSVAGRHLGYTF
J: TRBJ2-1; size: .; V: TRBV7-2; CDR3: CASSLASLAGGPGNEQFF
J: TRBJ2-4; size: many; V: TRBV7-2; CDR3: CASSSSLAVAKNIQYF
J: TRBJ2-7; size: .; V: TRBV20-1; CDR3: CSARGDRTYEQYF
J: TRBJ2-1; size: .; V: TRBV19; CDR3: CASSILIAGGSRNEQFF
J: TRBJ2-2; size: many; V: TRBV18; CDR3: CASSRRQGNTGELFF